This T cell receptor (beta chain) is drawn from a study of Tregs in tolerant kidney transplant recipients (dated by TCRdb to the late 2010s). General notes on the study: Related donors were used in the transplants with nonmyeloablative bone marrow transplantation, and mixed chimerism was transient in the human trials. Before combined kidney and bone marrow transplantation, this study identified donor-specific regulatory T cells using TCRbeta sequencing and then followed those same cells after transplant. What the study reported, not specific to this receptor: In tolerant patients, donor-specific Tregs expanded more than Tregs overall, which suggests antigen-driven rather than nonspecific expansion. For some patients the PCR primers changed over time, which made it impossible to compare the samples from those patients at the nucleotide level. The most biologically relevant and donor-specific TCRbeta repertoire appeared to be identified by expanding Tregs with activated donor B cells. Because only a small number of patients were included, the study had limitations, and the results will need to be validated in larger populations as well as under other immunosuppression protocols. Biological reproducibility was not directly addressed, though technical replication error appeared minimal.

For TCRbeta CDR3 sequencing, genomic DNA from the sorted cells was extracted using the QIAGEN DNeasy Blood and Tissue Kit. High-throughput TCRbeta CDR3 sequencing, including PCR amplification with bias correction and internal controls, was performed commercially through immunoSEQ. As for the original processing: Unique productive TCRbeta sequences were defined by CDR3 nucleotide sequence when primers matched and otherwise by CDR3 amino acid sequence together with Vbeta and Jbeta genes. To correct sorting error, sequences shared between sorted populations at a frequency ratio of 2:1 or less were removed; the rest were assigned to the higher population. Donor-reactive sequences were defined as at least 5-fold expanded in CFSE-low cells versus unstimulated cells, with frequency of at least 0.01% in CFSE-low cells. Repertoire divergence was quantified by Jensen-Shannon divergence calculated from the top 100 TCRbeta sequences ranked by frequency. For any sample with multiple sequencing runs, sorting error was corrected in each run separately before the runs were pooled. The immuneACCESS repertoire file appears here via TCRdb, limited to in-frame rearrangements. These files lack a portion of the clones; in checked studies, under half of the deficit traces to unresolved V genes, and the cause of the others is not known. D and trimming were read from the DNA, whereas the V and J calls and clone size are those reported in that table. Recorded for this sample are some 70,000 clones; about nine tenths of them occurred a single time. The ten largest clonotypes hold 9.5% to 13% of the sample.

On this clone itself: The antigen it recognizes is unknown. The record has no base qualities; no much larger clone is one base away.

The time point label, read with the paper, signifies: blood sample drawn before combined kidney and bone marrow transplant. Unstimulated Tregs (CD4+CD25+CD127-), CD4+ non-Tregs (CD4+CD25-), CD4 and CD8 cells were FACS-sorted from thawed PBMCs. The patients were a few recipients of combined kidney and bone marrow transplants from the ITN036ST trial, and samples were available only for these trial subjects. Healthy control blood was separated into PBMCs by Ficoll density gradient and cryopreserved, and patient PBMCs were collected both before and after transplant. The germline V gene (reference sequence) supplies CDR1 MNHEY and CDR2 SMNVEV. The CDR3 measures 14 amino acids from cysteine to phenylalanine. Solely the CDR3 DNA is kept, with 42 bases framed from the first base. V is trimmed back by 3 bases and J by 5 bases, and the junction contains 5 bases that no gene match accounts for.

This receptor was obtained from a human donor who received a combined kidney and bone marrow transplant. The rearrangement joined TRBV27 to TRBJ1-2, and TRBD1 aligns with 8 junction nucleotides. Sequencing was performed on CD8+ T cells from blood, taken before the transplant. The bases read TGTGCCAGCAGTTTCGCAGGGGGCGCGTATGGCTACACCTTC. It translates to CASSFAGGAYGYTF.